Listed here are 7 T cell receptor beta chains from one sample, sequenced in a study of T cells in narcolepsy. Clones were sequenced by immunoSEQ multiplex PCR, and TCRdb holds only the in-frame ones, with some missing. Among approximately 25,000 clones listed, about four fifths were seen once. Input material: CD45RA- memory CD4+ T cells from PBMCs. These receptors originate from a human donor with narcolepsy.

The chain carries TRBV19 and TRBJ2-2; 7 positions agree with TRBD1. CDR1 and CDR2 (germline): LNHDA, SQIVND (reference sequence). After removal of 5 bases from V and 5 bases from J, the junction contained 11 bases not matched to a gene. This CDR3 is 16 amino acids long. The CDR3 protein is CASSASDRKRTGELFF. The DNA of the CDR3 is TGTGCCAGTAGTGCTTCGGACAGGAAAAGAACCGGGGAGCTGTTTTTT.

The rearrangement uses TRBV29-1 and TRBJ2-1; D might be TRBD1 (6 bases). V gave up 6 bases and J gave up 9 bases, with 15 bases separating them. Per the germline V gene, CDR1 is SQVTM and CDR2 is ANQGSEA. This CDR3 comprises 12 residues. The CDR3 protein is CSVRGTVAEQFF. The CDR3 DNA sequence: TGCAGCGTAAGGGGGACGGTGGCTGAGCAGTTCTTC.

There are a few counts of this clone. The chain carries TRBV9 and TRBJ2-7; 7 bases line up with TRBD1. V lost 1 base, J lost 1 base, and 14 bases stayed unmatched. The germline gives CDR1 SGDLS, CDR2 YYNGEE. CDR3 length: 18 amino acids. In DNA form, the CDR3 reads TGTGCCAGCAGCGTATCCATTAGCCGTGGGGACAGTTCCTACGAGCAGTACTTC. Protein sequence: CASSVSISRGDSSYEQYF.

This chain joins TRBV18 and TRBJ1-5; tentatively, D is TRBD1 (6 bases). V lost 6 bases, J lost 3 bases, and 9 bases lay in between. CDR3 length: 13 residues. Germline lookup yields CDR1 KGHSH and CDR2 LQKENI. The CDR3 bases are TGTGCCAGCTCGGACAGTATCAATCAGCCCCAGCATTTT. Translating gives CASSDSINQPQHF.

The chain couples TRBV6-5 to TRBJ1-2, with D possibly matching TRBD1 (5 bases). Germline V gene data show CDR1 as MNHEY and CDR2 as SVGAGI. This CDR3 spans 13 amino acids. Trimming shortened V by 0 bases and J by 8 bases, and 10 bases separated the two germline ends. The CDR3 reads CASSYSPRGGYTF. CDR3 DNA: TGTGCCAGCAGTTACTCCCCTCGGGGGGGCTACACCTTC.

The table lists this clone with a count of one. V usage is TRBV30 and J usage is TRBJ1-2; D remains unclear. CDR1 GTSNPN and CDR2 SVGIG come from the germline V gene (reference sequence). The V and J ends lost 2 bases and 4 bases respectively, with 8 bases between them. This CDR3 region has 12 residues. The CDR3 nucleotides read TGTGCCTGGAGTAGTCGGATCTATGGCTACACCTTC. Its translation: CAWSSRIYGYTF.

J is TRBJ1-2 and V is TRBV25-1; 9 bases align to TRBD1. Germline V gene data show CDR1 as MGHDK and CDR2 as SYGVNS. V was clipped by 6 bases and J by 1 base; unmatched bases: 12. The CDR3 totals 17 residues. CDR3 coding DNA: TGTGCCAGCAGGCCCGGGACAGGGTCGCTTGGTAACTATGGCTACACCTTC. Protein: CASRPGTGSLGNYGYTF.